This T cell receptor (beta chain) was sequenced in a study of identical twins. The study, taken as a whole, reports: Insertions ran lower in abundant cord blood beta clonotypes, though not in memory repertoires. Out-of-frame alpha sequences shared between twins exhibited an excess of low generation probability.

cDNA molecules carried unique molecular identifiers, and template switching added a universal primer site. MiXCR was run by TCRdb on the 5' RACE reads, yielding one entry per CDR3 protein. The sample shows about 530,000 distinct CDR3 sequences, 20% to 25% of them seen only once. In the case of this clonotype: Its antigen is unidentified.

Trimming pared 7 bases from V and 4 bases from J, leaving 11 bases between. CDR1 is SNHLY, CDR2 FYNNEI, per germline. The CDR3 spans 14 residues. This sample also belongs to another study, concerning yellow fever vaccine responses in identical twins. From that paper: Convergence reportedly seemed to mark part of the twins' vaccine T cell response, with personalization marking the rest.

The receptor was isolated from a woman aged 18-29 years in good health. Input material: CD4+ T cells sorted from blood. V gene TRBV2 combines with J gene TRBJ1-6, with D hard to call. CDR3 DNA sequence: TGTGCCAGCAACCGAGAGTCGTATAATTCACCCCTCCACTTT. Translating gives CASNRESYNSPLHF.